This paragraph reports one T cell receptor (beta chain). Methods used by the authors: How many nucleated cells were present was estimated from reference gene primer amplification. Using immunoSEQ multiplex PCR, the repertoire was profiled, and TCRdb retains in-frame clones only, with some absent. That table supplies the V and J calls and clone size; D and trimming were determined from the DNA. This sample has about 72,000 clones, with less than 85% found just once. These data are taken from a study of blood T cell repertoires in COVID-19. Overall study context: Acute-phase and convalescent COVID-19 samples originated in the United States, Italy and Spain. T cells, B-cell-depleted T cells, or PBMCs supplied cDNA or gDNA.

The sequencing input was peripheral blood. The clonotype was recovered from a woman aged 80 or over with acute or convalescent COVID-19.

CDR3 coding DNA: TGTGCCAGCAGCCCCCACTTAGGGGGCGGTAATCAGCCCCAGCATTTT. Amino acid sequence: CASSPHLGGGNQPQHF. The rearrangement joins TRBV27 to TRBJ1-5, with TRBD1 matching 7 bases. Germline CDR1 reads MNHEY; CDR2 reads SMNVEV (reference sequence). The CDR3 contains 16 residues. With 6 bases clipped from V and 4 bases from J, the junction kept 12 bases outside the gene matches.